A selection of T cell receptor beta chains follows, all from one sample in a study of cytomegalovirus exposure and HLA in healthy donors. Using immunoSEQ multiplex PCR, the repertoire was profiled, and TCRdb retains in-frame clones only, with some absent. The data show roughly 130,000 clones, with about nine tenths seen just once and roughly 1.4% held by the top ten. The sample comprised PBMCs. The origin of the receptors is a man younger than 45 in good health and CMV-seronegative. Each CDR3 is given without its conserved first and last residue. Fields, in order: J gene, V gene, clone size, CDR3 length, CDR3 protein. Some rows mark clone size as missing; the rest say once, few, many or name a class of expanded clone.

>TRBJ2-2|TRBV5-6|NA|12
ASSFGGPLGELF
>TRBJ2-1|TRBV5-1|NA|13
ASSLLGGAYNEQF
>TRBJ1-1|TRBV13|NA|9
ASSPDRETF
>TRBJ1-5|TRBV30|once|12
AWSDLSENQPQH
>TRBJ1-1|TRBV9|few|11
ASSDRPNSEAF
>TRBJ1-5|TRBV5-1|NA|12
ASSLQGDHQPQH
>TRBJ2-1|TRBV7-2|NA|14
ASSLPPHRGFNEQF
>TRBJ2-1|TRBV6-5|NA|13
ASSYLQGRGREQF
>TRBJ2-5|TRBV15|NA|11
ATEAGGKETQY
>TRBJ2-5|TRBV7-3|NA|12
ASSFGGTQETQY
>TRBJ2-1|TRBV4-2|once|15
ASSQEGLAGERDEQF
>TRBJ2-1|TRBV15|NA|13
ATSKPGLGPNEQF
>TRBJ2-3|TRBV9|NA|12
ASSVGLITDTQY
>TRBJ1-5|TRBV30|NA|12
AWSPLNSNQPQH
>TRBJ2-7|TRBV27|NA|13
ASSLSPDRNYEQY
>TRBJ2-1|TRBV29-1|NA|13
SVTAGTGGANEQF
>TRBJ2-7|TRBV5-1|NA|11
ASSLAQTYEQY
>TRBJ2-2|TRBV6-4|NA|14
ASSAATSDSTGELF
>TRBJ2-5|TRBV5-1|NA|18
ASSLDPRSGRPAGQETQY
>TRBJ2-7|TRBV6-6|NA|11
ASRTSDSYEQY
>TRBJ2-7|TRBV7-9|NA|12
ASSLDSGRGEQY
>TRBJ2-7|TRBV7-2|NA|14
ASSLHGQNLAYEQY
>TRBJ2-1|TRBV7-3|NA|10
ASSPVPGEQF
>TRBJ2-1|TRBV19|once|9
ASRTHNEQF
>TRBJ1-2|TRBV7-2|NA|12
ASSPPRTNYGYT
>TRBJ2-7|TRBV18|NA|13
ASSPDGSGRREQY
>TRBJ1-1|TRBV5-4|NA|13
AITFGGTENTEAF
>TRBJ2-7|TRBV27|NA|10
ASGKQGAEQY
>TRBJ1-2|TRBV23-1|NA|13
ASSQFDTLAYGYT
>TRBJ2-3|TRBV5-1|NA|11
ASRRGGWDTQY
>TRBJ2-3|TRBV5-1|NA|13
ASSPGTRSADTQY
>TRBJ1-1|TRBV5-4|NA|12
ASSLQGVLAEAF
>TRBJ2-7|TRBV9|NA|12
ASSTNQARYEQY
>TRBJ1-5|TRBV18|NA|14
ASSTGTGKSNQPQH
>TRBJ2-2|TRBV16|NA|12
ASSLASGTGELF
>TRBJ1-2|TRBV30|NA|10
AWSEGAIGYT
>TRBJ2-7|TRBV5-1|NA|13
ASSQGLVGGYEQY
>TRBJ1-2|TRBV19|once|12
ASSPQGFNYGYT
>TRBJ1-1|TRBV13|once|12
ASSPTRQHTEAF
>TRBJ2-7|TRBV5-1|few|12
ASSWGLGSYEQY
>TRBJ2-1|TRBV5-1|NA|13
ASSQAVSSYNEQF
>TRBJ2-7|TRBV5-6|many|12
ASTPNGRNYEQY